The clone carrying this TCR beta chain was counted many times. Its antigen is not identified. These data originate in a study of T cell repertoires in cytomegalovirus infection. The CDR3 runs 16 residues. The J segment lost 7 bases and the V segment lost 4 bases, leaving 9 bases of the junction unmatched. Germline values: CDR1 LNHDA, CDR2 SQIVND (reference sequence). TCRdb fed the reads into MiXCR, producing one record per CDR3 protein. The sample contains 150,000 to 200,000 distinct CDR3 sequences, under 15% of which appear only once. Study outcomes and limitations: Dominating the ex vivo response were TCR beta clonotypes that were CMV-specific and HLA-C-restricted.

The chain combines TRBV19 with TRBJ1-6, with 8 nucleotides matching TRBD1. Sequenced material: PBMCs. This TCR was recovered from a human donor in good health (CMV status not recorded). Some clones in this sample may be carry-over from other donors' samples. The CDR3, as DNA: TGTGCCAGTAGTACCACGGACGGGGACAGGAATTCACCCCTCCACTTT. It is translated as CASSTTDGDRNSPLHF.